The 16 T cell receptor beta chains below were found in one sample sequenced in a study of T-cell memory formation after mild COVID-19. Via MiXCR, TCRdb re-called the 5' RACE reads, giving one row per CDR3 protein. The data contain about 620,000 distinct CDR3 sequences, roughly 17% of them seen just once; the ten biggest clones take up about 12%. Material for sequencing was PBMCs or a T cell subset sorted from them (not recorded which). The receptors here all came from an adult woman who had mild COVID-19 (a few samples of this study predate the infection). Cell type and time point are not known.

This clonotype was found a few times. This sequence joins TRBV9 and TRBJ2-1, with D possibly called TRBD1 or TRBD2 (5 bases each). CDR3 length equals 19 residues. Germline assignment: CDR1 SGDLS and CDR2 YYNGEE. The V gene lost 0 bases and the J gene lost 7 bases, with 26 bases spanning the gap. DNA of the CDR3: TGTGCCAGCAGCGTAGGAATAGGGGAGCGCACCCCTTCTCGGAATGAGCAGTTCTTC. Translated: CASSVGIGERTPSRNEQFF.

This clonotype has a handful of counts. The V gene is TRBV2, the J gene TRBJ2-3; D is uncertain. Germline V gene data show CDR1 as SNHLY and CDR2 as FYNNEI. The CDR3 sequence is 13 residues long. V shed 7 bases and J shed 0 bases, with 8 bases lying between them. CDR3 residues: CASIGLSTDTQYF. CDR3 DNA: TGTGCCAGCATTGGGCTGAGCACAGATACGCAGTATTTT.

This clonotype was seen a few times. The chain links TRBV6-2 or TRBV6-3 to TRBJ1-1, with D unresolved. The CDR3 is 13 residues long. The V gene lost 6 bases and the J gene lost 8 bases, with 16 bases spanning the gap. Germline assignment: CDR1 MNHEY and CDR2 SVGEGT. The CDR3 here is CASSPTGFREAFF. The CDR3 DNA follows: TGTGCCAGCAGCCCAACCGGCTTTCGAGAAGCTTTCTTT.

This clonotype has only a few counts. The chain couples TRBV11-2 to TRBJ2-5; no clear D. Trimming took 5 bases from V and 2 from J, leaving 9 bases between them. CDR1 is SGHAT, CDR2 FQNNGV, per germline. This CDR3 is built from 13 residues. As DNA, the CDR3 is TGTGCCAGCAGCCCTCCGCTTCAAGAGACCCAGTACTTC. This translates into CASSPPLQETQYF.

This chain joins TRBV7-9 and TRBJ2-5, with 10 bases matching TRBD2. This CDR3 contains 17 residues. V was clipped by 5 bases and J by 1 base; unmatched bases: 10. The germline CDR1 and CDR2 sequences are SEHNR and FQNEAQ (reference sequence). The CDR3 sequence is CASSPLYSGRSQETQYF. DNA of the CDR3: TGTGCCAGCAGCCCTCTTTATAGCGGGAGGTCCCAAGAGACCCAGTACTTC. The whole variable domain, filled in from reference TRBV7-9 and TRBJ2-5, reads DTGVSQNPRHKITKRGQNVTFRCDPISEHNRLYWYRQTLGQGPEFLTYFQNEAQLEKSRLLSDRFSAERPKGSFSTLEIQRTEQGDSAMYLCASSPLYSGRSQETQYFGPGTRLLVL.

This clonotype has a count of ten or more. The gene calls are TRBV15 and TRBJ2-1, with TRBD1 identical over 9 bases. This CDR3 has 15 amino acids. V shed 5 bases, J shed 7 bases, and the junction held 9 bases outside the gene matches. CDR1 is LNHNV and CDR2 is YYDKDF in the germline V gene (reference sequence). Written as DNA, the CDR3 is TGTGCCACCAGCTCACGGGACAGGGTCGGGAATGAGCAGTTCTTC. Its translation is CATSSRDRVGNEQFF.

The CDR3 bases are TGTGCCAGCAGCTCTAAAACCGGGCAAACTAATGAGCAGTTCTTC. Encoded protein: CASSSKTGQTNEQFF. This chain joins TRBV7-2 and TRBJ2-1; D remains unclear. The CDR3 covers 15 residues. Trimming left V 4 bases short and J 7 bases short, with 17 bases between. Germline V gene lookup returns CDR1 SGHTA and CDR2 FQGNSA.

V usage is TRBV19 and J usage is TRBJ1-5; no clear D. The germline CDR1 and CDR2 sequences are LNHDA and SQIVND (reference sequence). The CDR3 runs 17 residues. Trimming removed 1 base at V and 3 bases at J, with 16 bases between. CDR3 amino acids: CASSIGSGGLNNQPQHF. The CDR3 DNA reads as TGTGCCAGTAGTATAGGATCGGGAGGATTAAACAATCAGCCCCAGCATTTT.

This clonotype has at least ten counts. Mismatch with germline at one junction end may stem from a read error. This chain links TRBV5-1 with TRBJ1-1; a possible D gene is TRBD1 (6 bases). There are 14 residues in the CDR3. CDR1 SGHRS and CDR2 YFSETQ come from the germline V gene. DNA of the CDR3: TGTGCCAGCAGTTTGGGAGGGGGGAACACTGAAGCTTTCTTT. Protein sequence: CASSLGGGNTEAFF.

This clonotype was found a few times. The rearrangement links TRBV2 to TRBJ2-5; D might be TRBD2 (7 bases). This CDR3 has 14 residues. V dropped 6 bases and J dropped 2 bases, with 13 bases sitting between them. Germline values: CDR1 SNHLY, CDR2 FYNNEI. CDR3: CASRGGGSQETQYF. The CDR3 DNA reads TGTGCCAGCAGGGGCGGGGGCTCTCAAGAGACCCAGTACTTC. The full variable domain, with the rest looked up from reference TRBV2 and TRBJ2-5, is EPEVTQTPSHQVTQMGQEVILRCVPISNHLYFYWYRQILGQKVEFLVSFYNNEISEKSEIFDDQFSVERPDGSNFTLKIRSTKLEDSAMYFCASRGGGSQETQYFGPGTRLLVL.

The chain links TRBV5-1 to TRBJ1-4; D gene ambiguous. Germline lookup yields CDR1 SGHRS and CDR2 YFSETQ. This CDR3 contains 14 residues. The V end lost 4 bases, the J end lost 8 bases, and 15 bases lay between the germline ends. Here the CDR3 DNA reads TGCGCCAGCAGCCCGGAAGGACGGATGGAAAAACTGTTTTTT. This sequence encodes CASSPEGRMEKLFF. Full variable domain (outside the CDR3, taken from reference TRBV5-1 and TRBJ1-4): KAGVTQTPRYLIKTRGQQVTLSCSPISGHRSVSWYQQTPGQGLQFLFEYFSETQRNKGNFPGRFSGRQFSNSRSEMNVSTLELGDSALYLCASSPEGRMEKLFFGSGTQLSVL.

This clonotype has at least ten counts. The chain uses TRBV12-3 or TRBV12-4 and TRBJ2-1; tentative D call: TRBD2 (6 bases). The length of the CDR3 is 12 residues. Trimming shortened V by 3 bases and J by 12 bases, and 12 bases separated the two germline ends. DNA for the CDR3: TGTGCCAGCAGTTTGGAGGGGAGAGGGCAGTTCTTC. Translation: CASSLEGRGQFF.

This clonotype was counted between two and nine times. The rearrangement uses TRBV12-3 or TRBV12-4 and TRBJ1-2; D is unclear. V was cut by 6 bases and J by 0 bases, with 8 bases left in between. The length of the CDR3 is 13 residues. The CDR3 protein is CASSTQPNYGYTF. The CDR3 DNA reads TGTGCCAGCAGCACCCAGCCTAACTATGGCTACACCTTC.

This clonotype has ten or more counts. CDR3 in DNA: TGTGCCAGTAGTAGGGGACCTTACGAGCAGTACTTC. Translation gives CASSRGPYEQYF. The V gene is TRBV19, the J gene TRBJ2-7; D may correspond to TRBD1 or TRBD2 (5 bases each). Per the germline V gene, CDR1 is LNHDA and CDR2 is SQIVND (reference sequence). V was trimmed by 4 bases and J by 4 bases, leaving 8 bases between them. The CDR3 totals 12 residues.

This clonotype was detected only a few times. The chain carries TRBV5-1 and TRBJ2-2; D is possibly TRBD2 (6 bases). The germline gives CDR1 SGHRS, CDR2 YFSETQ. CDR3 size: 16 residues. Between the trimmed V and J ends, which lost 1 base and 5 bases, there was a span of 15 bases. The CDR3 loop reads CASSLMGLLETGELFF. Written as DNA, the CDR3 is TGCGCCAGCAGCTTGATGGGACTTCTAGAAACCGGGGAGCTGTTTTTT.

This clonotype was picked up a small number of times. V is TRBV7-2 and J is TRBJ2-1, with 12 positions matching TRBD2. V shed 0 bases and J 9 bases; nucleotides not matched to a gene: 9. The CDR3 spans 17 residues. Germline CDR1 SGHTA, CDR2 FQGNSA. The CDR3 loop reads CASSLAPLAGGLGEQFF. The CDR3 DNA sequence: TGTGCCAGCAGCTTAGCTCCTCTAGCGGGAGGGCTCGGTGAGCAGTTCTTC.